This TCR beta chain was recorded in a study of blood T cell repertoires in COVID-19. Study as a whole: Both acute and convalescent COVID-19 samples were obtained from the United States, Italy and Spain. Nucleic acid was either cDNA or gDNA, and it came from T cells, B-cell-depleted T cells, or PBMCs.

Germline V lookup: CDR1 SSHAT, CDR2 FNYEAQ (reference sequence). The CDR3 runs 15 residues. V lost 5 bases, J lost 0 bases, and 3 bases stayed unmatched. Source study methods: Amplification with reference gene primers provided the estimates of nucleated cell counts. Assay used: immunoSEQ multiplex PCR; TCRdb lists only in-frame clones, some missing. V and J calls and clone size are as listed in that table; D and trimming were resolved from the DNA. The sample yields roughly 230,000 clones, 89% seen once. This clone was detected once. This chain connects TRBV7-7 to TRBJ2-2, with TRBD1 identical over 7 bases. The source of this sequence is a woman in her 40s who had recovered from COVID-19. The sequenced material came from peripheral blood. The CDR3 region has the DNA TGTGCCAGCAGCCCCGGGACAGCGAACACCGGGGAGCTGTTTTTT. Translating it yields CASSPGTANTGELFF.